A single sample gave rise to the 15 T cell receptor beta chains below, sequenced in a study of cytomegalovirus exposure and HLA in healthy donors. Measured with immunoSEQ multiplex PCR; TCRdb has only the in-frame clones, and not every one. The sample consists of 150,000 to 200,000 clones, around four fifths of them appearing once. The specimen was PBMCs. The receptors originated from a man aged 25-45 years in good health and CMV-seropositive.

The J gene is TRBJ2-5, the V gene TRBV4-3; tentatively, D is TRBD2 (5 bases). Germline-derived CDR1 and CDR2 are LGHNA and YSLEER. CDR3 length: 15 amino acids. V lost 0 bases to trimming and J lost 6 bases, with 14 bases between them. This CDR3 is CASSQEPGFGKTQYF. The CDR3 DNA reads TGCGCCAGCAGCCAAGAACCGGGGTTCGGAAAGACCCAGTACTTC.

This rearrangement joins TRBV9 to TRBJ2-1; a possible D gene is TRBD1 (7 bases). The CDR3 contains 16 residues. Germline-derived CDR1 and CDR2 are SGDLS and YYNGEE. The ends were cut back, 0 bases at V and 2 bases at J, with 12 bases in the middle. CDR3 amino acids: CASSVAGDSAYNEQFF. The CDR3 DNA sequence: TGTGCCAGCAGCGTAGCGGGGGACAGTGCCTACAATGAGCAGTTCTTC.

The chain links TRBV7-9 to TRBJ1-6, with TRBD1 matching over 8 bases. Germline V gene lookup returns CDR1 SEHNR and CDR2 FQNEAQ (reference sequence). The CDR3 runs to 17 residues. Unmatched junction bases numbered 6, after V lost 5 bases and J lost 0 bases. The CDR3, as DNA: TGTGCCAGCAGCGCGGGACAGGCTAACTCCTATAATTCACCCCTCCACTTT. Protein product: CASSAGQANSYNSPLHF. Full variable domain (rest looked up from reference TRBV7-9 and TRBJ1-6): DTGVSQNPRHKITKRGQNVTFRCDPISEHNRLYWYRQTLGQGPEFLTYFQNEAQLEKSRLLSDRFSAERPKGSFSTLEIQRTEQGDSAMYLCASSAGQANSYNSPLHFGNGTRLTVT.

The chain is built from TRBV2 and TRBJ2-3; 9 nucleotides agree with TRBD2. The CDR3 extends over 16 amino acids. V shed 5 bases, J shed 3 bases, and the junction held 9 bases outside the gene matches. Germline V gene data show CDR1 as SNHLY and CDR2 as FYNNEI. The CDR3 region has the DNA TGTGCCAGCAGTCTTGGGGAGCGGGAGGCTACAGATACGCAGTATTTT. Its translation is CASSLGEREATDTQYF.

The chain has TRBV6-5 and TRBJ1-3; 8 nucleotides line up with TRBD1. The CDR3 extends over 12 amino acids. Germline lookup yields CDR1 MNHEY and CDR2 SVGAGI. Trimming took 6 bases from V and 11 from J; bases not matched to a gene: 6. CDR3 nucleotides: TGTGCCAGCAGGGACAGGGAGGTCCCCATATATTTT. Residues: CASRDREVPIYF.

V gene TRBV27 combines with J gene TRBJ1-1; 9 bases are shared with TRBD1. The CDR3 consists of 14 residues. Unmatched junction bases numbered 7, after V lost 8 bases and J lost 3 bases. Germline V CDR1 and CDR2: MNHEY, SMNVEV (reference sequence). DNA for the CDR3: TGTGCCAGCGGAGAGACAGGGGGGCACACTGAAGCTTTCTTT. Its translation is CASGETGGHTEAFF.

This chain uses TRBV5-8 with TRBJ2-7; D may be TRBD1 (6 bases). The CDR3 has 16 residues. The germline V gene encodes CDR1 SGHTS and CDR2 YDEGEE. V gave up 4 bases and J gave up 4 bases, with 21 bases separating them. As DNA, the CDR3 is TGTGCCAGCAGCCAATCCGGACAGATGGGAAGGTACGAGCAGTACTTC. Protein sequence: CASSQSGQMGRYEQYF.

The chain combines TRBV30 with TRBJ2-5, with 16 nucleotides matching TRBD2. From germline, CDR1 is GTSNPN and CDR2 SVGIG (reference sequence). The CDR3 consists of 18 residues. V gave up 2 bases and J gave up 5 bases; unmatched junction bases: 11. The chain's CDR3 is CAWSPMGLAGGPGETQYF. As DNA, the CDR3 is TGTGCCTGGAGTCCTATGGGACTAGCGGGGGGGCCCGGGGAGACCCAGTACTTC.

The chain carries TRBV11-2 and TRBJ2-5; D may be TRBD2 (5 bases). Germline lookup yields CDR1 SGHAT and CDR2 FQNNGV. The CDR3 has 14 residues. V was trimmed by 1 base and J by 7 bases, leaving 13 bases between them. For the CDR3, the DNA is TGTGCCAGCAGCTTAGGAGGACTTTCGGGGACCCAGTACTTC. Amino acids: CASSLGGLSGTQYF.

This chain joins TRBV4-3 and TRBJ1-2; no reliable D call. V was clipped by 0 bases and J by 2 bases, with 19 bases between them. CDR1 LGHNA and CDR2 YSLEER come from the germline V gene. This CDR3 is built from 18 residues. The CDR3, as DNA: TGCGCCAGCAGCCAAGATAGGTGGTTCGCGGAGGGAAACTATGGCTACACCTTC. Its protein is CASSQDRWFAEGNYGYTF.

This chain joins TRBV5-1 and TRBJ2-1, with 9 bases lining up with TRBD2. Germline trimming cut 5 bases from V and 0 bases from J; bases unmatched to any gene: 6. This CDR3 has 16 residues. Germline V gives CDR1 SGHRS, CDR2 YFSETQ. CDR3 in amino acids: CASSLSGGNSYNEQFF. In DNA form, the CDR3 reads TGCGCCAGCAGTCTTAGCGGGGGCAACTCCTACAATGAGCAGTTCTTC.

The chain combines TRBV15 with TRBJ2-7, with 9 bases aligning to TRBD1. This CDR3 contains 16 residues. V was clipped by 3 bases and J by 2 bases; unmatched bases: 8. Germline CDR1 reads LNHNV; CDR2 reads YYDKDF (reference sequence). This chain's CDR3 is CATSRAGTGRTYEQYF. The DNA of the CDR3 is TGTGCCACCAGCAGGGCCGGGACAGGGCGTACCTACGAGCAGTACTTC.

In the case of this clone: The same CDR3 also results from other DNA sequences found in this sample. The chain joins TRBV4-1 to TRBJ1-6; maybe TRBD1 (6 bases). The germline V gene has CDR1 MGHRA and CDR2 YSYEKL. V lost 0 bases, J lost 14 bases, and 14 bases lay in between. The CDR3 covers 14 residues. CDR3 coding DNA: TGCGCCAGCAGCCAAGATAACAGGGATCCGACCCTCCACTTT. This codes for CASSQDNRDPTLHF.

The V and J genes are TRBV30 and TRBJ2-3; 8 bases fit TRBD1. With 1 base clipped from V and 6 bases from J, the junction kept 3 bases outside the gene matches. From germline, CDR1 is GTSNPN and CDR2 SVGIG (reference sequence). The CDR3 runs 13 residues. Written as DNA, the CDR3 is TGTGCCTGGAGTGCCACAGGGGGGGATACGCAGTATTTT. This gives the protein CAWSATGGDTQYF.

This clone was seen only a few times. The chain is built from TRBV14 and TRBJ1-1; TRBD1 matches 7 bases. CDR3 length equals 14 residues. The V gene's germline CDR1 is SGHDN and CDR2 FVKESK. V was clipped by 5 bases and J by 1 base; unmatched bases: 4. CDR3 sequence (DNA): TGTGCCAGCAGCAAGGGGACAGAGAACACTGAAGCTTTCTTT. Protein: CASSKGTENTEAFF.